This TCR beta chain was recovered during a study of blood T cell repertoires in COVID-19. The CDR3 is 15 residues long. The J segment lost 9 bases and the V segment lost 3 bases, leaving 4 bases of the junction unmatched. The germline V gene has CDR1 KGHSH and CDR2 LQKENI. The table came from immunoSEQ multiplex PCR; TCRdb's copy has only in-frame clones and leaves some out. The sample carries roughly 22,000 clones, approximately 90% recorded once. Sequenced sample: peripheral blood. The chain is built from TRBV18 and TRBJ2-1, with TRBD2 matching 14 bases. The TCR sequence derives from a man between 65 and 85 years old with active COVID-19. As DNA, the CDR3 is TGTGCCAGCTCACCGCCGGGACTAGCGGGAGTTGAGCAGTTCTTC. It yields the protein CASSPPGLAGVEQFF.